This record concerns one TCR beta chain sequence. The target antigen is unknown. Healthy bone marrow donors made up the donors. The V segment lost 4 bases and the J segment 6 bases; nucleotides outside the gene matches: 10. The CDR3 loop spans 15 amino acids. Looked up from germline, CDR1 is LGHNA and CDR2 is YSLEER. This sample is part of a study of cytomegalovirus exposure and HLA in healthy donors. Findings of the study overall: In an earlier analysis, about 87% or about 30%: the productive usage of most TCR beta V segments. Investigators reported 150 to 200 TCR beta chains as tied to cytomegalovirus. TCR beta V- and J-gene trimming was later associated with a missense DCLRE1C variant.

Primers: 60 Vbeta forward and 13 Jbeta reverse. Repertoires were generated with immunoSEQ multiplex PCR, while TCRdb's copy carries only in-frame clones and drops some. This table has approximately 100,000 clones, roughly four fifths appearing once. This clonotype was obtained from a male donor in good health and CMV-seropositive. Sample: PBMCs. The V call is TRBV4-3, the J call TRBJ2-3; 7 bases agree with TRBD1. The CDR3 reads CASSRSQGSPDTQYF. CDR3 nucleotides: TGCGCCAGCAGCCGATCACAGGGGAGTCCGGATACGCAGTATTTT.